Listed below are T cell receptor beta chains from one sample, sequenced in a study of vaccination effects on CD4 cells after COVID-19. These receptors' antigens are unknown. Using immunoSEQ multiplex PCR, the repertoire was profiled, and TCRdb retains in-frame clones only, with some absent. The sample has under 40,000 clones, around 73% seen once. The material sequenced was CD4+ T cells from PBMCs cultured with HCoV-OC43 spike peptides, taken before COVID-19 vaccination. The source of these receptors is a human donor who received a COVID-19 vaccine. Both conserved end residues are part of each CDR3. A D gene is named only where the DNA matches it firmly. Only part of the rows carry a size: once, few, many, or a class if the clone is expanded.

NA TRBJ1-2 TRBD1 TRBV18 CASSPTGGDYGYTF TGTGCCAGCTCCCCGACAGGGGGCGACTATGGCTACACCTTC
NA TRBJ1-1 NA TRBV7-2 CASSLVPGAGTEAFF TGTGCCAGCAGCTTAGTACCGGGGGCCGGGACTGAAGCTTTCTTT
NA TRBJ1-2 NA TRBV6-2/TRBV6-3 CASSYMGIYGYTF TGTGCCAGCAGTTATATGGGGATATATGGCTACACCTTC
NA TRBJ2-3 NA TRBV12-3/TRBV12-4 CASSLSGTDTQYF TGTGCCAGCAGTTTAAGCGGCACAGATACGCAGTATTTT
NA TRBJ1-1 NA TRBV19 CASSIDIGGRTEAFF TGTGCCAGTAGTATAGATATTGGCGGGAGAACTGAAGCTTTCTTT
NA TRBJ2-1 TRBD2 TRBV5-1 CASSGQAGPGPREQFF TGCGCCAGCAGCGGCCAAGCGGGGCCGGGCCCCCGGGAGCAGTTCTTC
NA TRBJ1-1 TRBD1 TRBV7-8 CASSLNRGTEAFF TGTGCCAGCAGCTTAAACAGGGGGACTGAAGCTTTCTTT
NA TRBJ2-7 TRBD2 TRBV10-3 CAIKSSLAADEQYF TGTGCCATCAAGTCATCGCTAGCGGCTGACGAGCAGTACTTC
NA TRBJ1-3 TRBD1 TRBV9 CASSPAAGQVTGNTIYF TGTGCCAGCAGCCCAGCTGCGGGACAGGTAACTGGAAACACCATATATTTT
NA TRBJ2-1 NA TRBV13 CASSFMGARANEQFF TGTGCCAGCAGCTTTATGGGGGCGCGTGCTAATGAGCAGTTCTTC
NA TRBJ1-5 NA TRBV5-4 CASSLGGGHGGNQPQHF TGTGCCAGCAGCTTGGGGGGGGGCCACGGGGGCAATCAGCCCCAGCATTTT
NA TRBJ2-5 TRBD2 TRBV3-1/TRBV3-2 CASSQDILAGETQYF TGTGCCAGCAGCCAAGACATTCTAGCGGGGGAGACCCAGTACTTC
NA TRBJ1-6 NA TRBV5-1 CASSLAALSPLHF TGCGCCAGCAGCTTGGCCGCCCTATCGCCCCTCCACTTT
NA TRBJ2-2 NA TRBV6-5 CASRPIGTRTGELFF TGTGCCAGCAGGCCCATAGGGACGAGGACCGGGGAGCTGTTTTTT
NA TRBJ2-2 NA TRBV5-4 CASSLSAGSFPGELFF TGTGCCAGCAGCCTCTCCGCAGGGAGTTTTCCCGGGGAGCTGTTTTTT
NA TRBJ1-1 TRBD1 TRBV6-6 CASIWTGAAEAFF TGTGCCAGCATCTGGACAGGGGCGGCTGAAGCTTTCTTT
NA TRBJ2-1 TRBD2 TRBV5-1 CASSLWAGGHNEQFF TGCGCCAGCAGCTTGTGGGCGGGAGGCCACAATGAGCAGTTCTTC
NA TRBJ1-2 NA TRBV15 CATSRVGQPYGYTF TGTGCCACCAGCAGGGTTGGACAGCCCTATGGCTACACCTTC
NA TRBJ1-2 TRBD1 TRBV13 CASSLGQGYGYTF TGTGCCAGCAGCCTCGGACAGGGGTATGGCTACACCTTC
NA TRBJ1-2 TRBD1 TRBV28 CASSLRDRANYGYTF TGTGCCAGCAGTTTAAGGGACAGGGCTAACTATGGCTACACCTTC
NA TRBJ2-7 NA TRBV25-1 CASSQGVSAYEQYF TGTGCCAGCTCCCAAGGGGTGTCCGCCTACGAGCAGTACTTC
NA TRBJ1-6 NA TRBV19 CASKERGSDSPLHF TGTGCCAGTAAAGAGAGGGGTTCTGATTCACCCCTCCACTTT
NA TRBJ1-1 NA TRBV7-8 CASSQAPENTEAFF TGTGCCAGCAGCCAAGCTCCAGAGAACACTGAAGCTTTCTTT
NA TRBJ1-1 TRBD1 TRBV27 CASSTRQGAFVNTEAFF TGTGCCAGCAGTACCCGACAGGGGGCGTTCGTGAACACTGAAGCTTTCTTT
once TRBJ1-5 NA TRBV24-1 CATNSYSNQPQHF TGTGCCACCAACAGCTATAGCAATCAGCCCCAGCATTTT
NA TRBJ2-5 TRBD2 TRBV14 CASSFGPGGRYF TGTGCCAGCAGCTTTGGCCCGGGAGGGCGGTACTTC
few TRBJ2-3 TRBD2 TRBV9 CASSVTSGLSTDTQYF TGTGCCAGCAGCGTTACTAGCGGCCTTAGCACAGATACGCAGTATTTT
NA TRBJ2-1 TRBD2 TRBV7-2 CASSLASTSEGNEQFF TGTGCCAGCAGCTTAGCGAGCACTAGCGAGGGGAATGAGCAGTTCTTC
once TRBJ1-5 TRBD1 TRBV6-5 CASREGAIDQPQHF TGTGCCTCAAGGGAGGGGGCGATAGATCAGCCCCAGCATTTT
NA TRBJ1-5 NA TRBV19 CATRIGNQPQHF TGTGCGACGAGGATCGGCAATCAGCCCCAGCATTTT
few TRBJ1-2 NA TRBV4-3 CASSQDSIGDYGYTF TGCGCCAGCAGCCAAGACTCGATTGGGGACTATGGCTACACCTTC
NA TRBJ1-4 NA TRBV12-3/TRBV12-4 CASSYQGREKLFF TGTGCCAGCAGTTATCAGGGTAGGGAAAAACTGTTTTTT
NA TRBJ2-7 TRBD2 TRBV10-2 CASKVTSGSYEQYF TGCGCCAGCAAGGTAACTAGCGGCTCCTACGAGCAGTACTTC
NA TRBJ1-1 NA TRBV24-1 CATSGVNTEAFF TGTGCCACGAGTGGGGTGAACACTGAAGCTTTCTTT
NA TRBJ1-2 TRBD1 TRBV28 CASSLENRDRGLGYTF TGTGCCAGCAGTTTAGAGAACCGGGACAGGGGGCTGGGCTACACCTTC
NA TRBJ1-1 NA TRBV5-1 CATGGGTSGTEAFF TGCGCCACCGGGGGGGGGACCTCCGGTACTGAAGCTTTCTTT
NA TRBJ1-4 NA TRBV6-5 CASSSGVGRNNEKLFF TGTGCCAGCAGTTCGGGGGTAGGGAGGAATAATGAAAAACTGTTTTTT
NA TRBJ2-7 NA TRBV28 CASSSNYEQYF TGTGCCAGCAGCTCTAATTACGAGCAGTACTTC
NA TRBJ1-5 NA TRBV4-1 CASSQDRGGHQPQHF TGCGCCAGCAGCCAAGATAGGGGGGGGCATCAGCCCCAGCATTTT
NA TRBJ2-3 NA TRBV7-9 CASGRAGPSTDTQYF TGTGCCAGCGGCCGGGCAGGACCTAGCACAGATACGCAGTATTTT
few TRBJ1-6 NA TRBV28 CASLRVYNSPLHF TGTGCCAGCCTTCGGGTTTATAATTCACCCCTCCACTTT
NA TRBJ2-4 NA TRBV3-1/TRBV3-2 CASSPRGNPFNIQYF TGTGCCAGCAGCCCGCGAGGGAACCCATTTAACATTCAGTACTTC
NA TRBJ2-7 NA TRBV6-2/TRBV6-3 CASSSYRDGPYEQYF TGTGCCAGCAGCTCCTACCGGGACGGACCCTACGAGCAGTACTTC
NA TRBJ2-5 NA TRBV21-1 CASSKGAGGRHLMETQYF TGTGCCAGCAGCAAGGGAGCGGGGGGGCGGCATCTTATGGAGACCCAGTACTTC
once TRBJ1-2 NA TRBV29-1 CSVGPDSSYGYTF TGCAGCGTTGGTCCCGACAGCTCGTATGGCTACACCTTC
NA TRBJ1-4 NA TRBV6-6 CASSPEGTGGLFF TGTGCCAGCAGTCCCGAAGGGACGGGGGGTCTGTTTTTT
NA TRBJ2-7 TRBD2 TRBV5-4 CASSLSGRLYEQYF TGTGCCAGCAGCCTTAGCGGGAGACTATACGAGCAGTACTTC